The table lists the clone carrying this T cell receptor (beta chain) with many counts. From germline, CDR1 is LGHDT and CDR2 YNNKEL (reference sequence). The CDR3 covers 14 residues. The V end was cut by 4 bases, the J end by 4 bases, with 13 bases between. The data were taken from a study of human T cells and chemical hapten exposure. As for the study in general: The study traced per-sample TCR yield variation mainly to small differences in pooled library volumes.

Time point noted: pre-sensitization, week 0. As for treatment: therapeutic diphenylcyclopropenone sensitization with weekly scalp DPC. The library put unique molecular identifiers onto individual cDNA molecules. In TCRdb, the RACE reads were re-called with MiXCR into one record per CDR3 protein. The data show approximately 370,000 distinct CDR3 sequences, about 5% seen once. The sample was whole blood, taken in connection with sensitization to the hapten diphenylcyclopropenone (DPC). This chain joins TRBV3-1 and TRBJ1-2; D perhaps matches TRBD1 (5 bases). This TCR derives from a woman between 18 and 30 years old with alopecia areata. Some clones in this sample may be carry-over from other donors' samples. The CDR3: CASSPAGASYGYTF. DNA for the CDR3: TGTGCCAGCAGCCCTGCCGGGGCCTCCTATGGCTACACCTTC.